The subject of this entry is one T cell receptor beta chain. What it recognizes is unknown. This sample is drawn from a study of brain T cells in children with intractable seizures. Overall study findings and caveats: Patients' HCMV serostatus was unknown; virus specificity rests on CDR3 similarity alone.

Germline V gene lookup returns CDR1 SGHRS and CDR2 YFSETQ. The CDR3 runs 14 residues. V shed 4 bases and J 10 bases; nucleotides not matched to a gene: 13. TCRdb's table, derived via immunoSEQ multiplex PCR, lists solely in-frame clones and lacks some. The data contain over 95,000 clones, around 94% of them singletons. The chain couples TRBV5-1 to TRBJ1-2; 7 nucleotides line up with TRBD1. This TCR was sampled from a boy under two years old with hemimegalencephaly and intractable seizures. Sequencing used peripheral blood, obtained at surgery. The CDR3 sequence is CASSPGLLDRDYTF. In nucleotides, the CDR3 is TGCGCCAGCAGCCCGGGCCTCCTAGACAGGGACTACACCTTC. The full variable domain, rest sourced from reference TRBV5-1 and TRBJ1-2, is KAGVTQTPRYLIKTRGQQVTLSCSPISGHRSVSWYQQTPGQGLQFLFEYFSETQRNKGNFPGRFSGRQFSNSRSEMNVSTLELGDSALYLCASSPGLLDRDYTFGSGTRLTVV.